This TCR beta chain was profiled in a study of response to subunit inactivated influenza vaccine. Study results and limitations: It was suggested by the authors that few new T cells are recruited by each seasonal influenza vaccination.

The CDR3 has 16 residues. CDR1 and CDR2 (germline): MDHEN, SYDVKM. V gave up 6 bases and J gave up 0 bases, with 12 bases separating them. A note on this clonotype: The target antigen is unknown.

TCRdb reprocessed the RT-PCR reads with MiXCR, giving one entry per CDR3 protein. This table holds 170,000 or so distinct CDR3 sequences, approximately 11% found once. The clonotype originates from a man aged 50 to 69 who received an inactivated influenza vaccine. Here the sequenced sample was CD8+ T cells sorted from PBMCs, taken around 25 months after vaccination. The V call is TRBV28, the J call TRBJ1-6; no clear D gene. CDR3 loop: CASSQTELSYNSPLHF. CDR3 sequence (DNA): TGTGCCAGCAGCCAAACAGAGCTCTCCTATAATTCACCCCTCCACTTT.